This note documents a single TCR beta chain sequence. What it binds is not known. This record comes from a study of shared clonotypes between healthy human individuals. Investigators divided CD4+ cells into CD45RA+ naive and CD45RA-negative memory subsets. The study, taken as a whole, reports: Naive CD4 clonotypes were shared across a few donors at around 5.4%.

The V segment lost 4 bases and the J segment 9 bases; nucleotides outside the gene matches: 5. CDR1 and CDR2 from the germline V gene are SGDLS and YYNGEE. The CDR3 length is 13 residues. At a deep level, the assay was run. Profiled with immunoSEQ multiplex PCR; TCRdb holds only in-frame clones, not every one. The sample consists of about 1.5 million clones, under 99% of them appearing once. The V gene is TRBV9, the J gene TRBJ1-5; 9 bases agree with TRBD1. This TCR came from a man aged 25-45 years in good health. Sequences were obtained from naive CD4+ T cells sorted from blood. Subset of the sample: CD45RA+ positively selected. This CDR3 is CASSPGQGGPQHF. In DNA form, the CDR3 reads TGTGCCAGCAGCCCGGGACAGGGCGGGCCCCAGCATTTT.